This T cell receptor beta chain is from a study of blood T cell repertoires in COVID-19 (dated by TCRdb to 2018 to 2021). Background for the entire study: Samples from collaborators originated in the United States, Italy and Spain and spanned both the acute and convalescent phases of COVID-19. The prospective study material was composed of cDNA or gDNA derived from T cells, B-cell-depleted T cells, or PBMCs. The samples were drawn from two sources: the first 160 participants of the ongoing ImmuneRACE study, and some 1,300 subjects contributed by 6 global collaborators. Subjects who had been exposed to COVID-19, were actively infected with it, or had recovered from it provided the deeply sampled blood TCRbeta repertoires that made up the dataset. The repertoires were made available in a free public database intended to serve as a resource for research on the immune response to SARS-CoV-2. The sample metadata nearly always contained a de-identified subject ID, COVID-19 status, age in years and sex. Where HLA class I and class II types were available, the types were taken from metadata supplied by the sample provider, not from assay-based typing. Study-level results and caveats: The quantity of clinical and demographic metadata differed by source and by participant and was supplied without curation.

On this clone itself: What this receptor recognizes is not known. One base away there is no much larger clone; base qualities are not given.

The immunoSEQ Assay, a bias-controlled multiplex PCR, was used to amplify TCRbeta CDR3 regions from genomic DNA. The authors' pipeline ran thus. The number of nucleated cells in each sample was estimated from the amplification of reference gene primers within the assay. To quantify the absolute abundance of each unique TCRbeta CDR3 rearrangement, sequence reads were collapsed and filtered. For each sample, productive Simpson clonality was calculated as the square root of Simpson's diversity index over productive rearrangements. The source is immuneACCESS, and TCRdb retained only in-frame sequences with V and J called. Part of the clones is not carried over; for the studies checked, unresolved V genes explain less than half of this, and the remainder is unexplained. That table is the source of V, J and clone size, and D and trimming were worked out from the DNA. This sample lists approximately 31,000 clones; about 92% were detected once. The top ten hold about 0.9% of the sample.

Reading from cysteine to phenylalanine, the CDR3 counts 17 amino acids. Of all the DNA, just the CDR3 is kept, 51 bases in frame from base 1. Ends trimmed: V by 5 bases, J by 4 bases; bases unmatched to a gene: 14. As encoded in the germline V gene, CDR1 is SGHNT while CDR2 is YENEEA. Each collaborating institution followed its own protocols to collect whole blood in K2EDTA tubes. For TCRbeta analysis, collaborators shipped samples as frozen whole blood, isolated PBMCs, or DNA extracted from either of those sample types. Recombination connected TRBV11-3 to TRBJ2-1, with 7 central nucleotides matching TRBD2. This TCR was recovered from a male donor with active COVID-19. Specimen: peripheral blood. The CDR3 has the sequence CASSPYRSGGGYNEQFF. The nucleotide sequence is TGTGCCAGCAGCCCTTACCGGTCCGGCGGGGGTTACAATGAGCAGTTCTTC.